Presented here are 5 T cell receptor beta chains from one specimen sequenced in a study of vaccination effects on CD4 cells after COVID-19. With the ViraFEST assay, the study expanded antigen-specific CD4+ T cells using viral peptide pools, then sequenced them. Subsequent to a culture period of approximately 11 days, CD4+ T cells were isolated. Nucleocapsid antibodies were negative in the vaccine recipients, who had never had SARS-CoV-2 infection. Generated by immunoSEQ multiplex PCR, the TCRdb table keeps only in-frame clones and is missing some. The sample has about 65,000 clones; around 77% are singletons. Their antigens are not known. The sample consisted of CD4+ T cells from PBMCs cultured with HCoV-NL63 spike peptides, taken before COVID-19 vaccination. Every receptor here comes from a human donor who received a COVID-19 vaccine.

This chain links TRBV28 with TRBJ1-2, with D possibly TRBD1 on 5 matching bases. Germline-derived CDR1 and CDR2 are MDHEN and SYDVKM. V lost 3 bases, J lost 5 bases, and 7 bases lay in between. The CDR3 has 12 residues. The CDR3 nucleotides read TGTGCCAGCAGTTTCAGGGTATATGGCTACACCTTC. Its protein is CASSFRVYGYTF.

The chain couples TRBV2 to TRBJ1-3; D may be TRBD1 (6 bases). V was shortened by 5 bases and J by 0 bases, with 11 bases between the two germline ends. The CDR3 loop spans 15 amino acids. Germline V gives CDR1 SNHLY, CDR2 FYNNEI. The CDR3 DNA follows: TGTGCCAGCAGTTCCACAGGGACCTCTGGAAACACCATATATTTT. Its protein is CASSSTGTSGNTIYF. The full variable domain, its missing parts supplied by reference TRBV2 and TRBJ1-3, is EPEVTQTPSHQVTQMGQEVILRCVPISNHLYFYWYRQILGQKVEFLVSFYNNEISEKSEIFDDQFSVERPDGSNFTLKIRSTKLEDSAMYFCASSSTGTSGNTIYFGEGSWLTVV.

V and J are TRBV29-1 and TRBJ2-3; D tentatively fits TRBD1 or TRBD2 (5 bases each). The germline CDR1 and CDR2 sequences are SQVTM and ANQGSEA. The CDR3 has 15 amino acids. The V end was cut by 6 bases, the J end by 2 bases, with 18 bases between. The CDR3 reads CSVPGAQTATDTQYF. CDR3 DNA: TGCAGCGTCCCCGGGGCCCAAACAGCCACAGATACGCAGTATTTT.

The chain links TRBV24-1 to TRBJ2-2, with D possibly matching TRBD2 (5 bases). The CDR3 is 16 amino acids. Germline V gives CDR1 KGHDR, CDR2 SFDVKD. Trimming cost V 2 bases and J 2 bases, with 11 bases left between them. This CDR3 is CATSDSWTGNTGELFF. The CDR3 coding sequence is TGTGCCACCAGTGATTCTTGGACGGGAAACACCGGGGAGCTGTTTTTT.

The genes are TRBV28 and TRBJ1-5; a possible D gene is TRBD1 (5 bases). The V end lost 5 bases, the J end lost 6 bases, and 14 bases lay between the germline ends. CDR1 MDHEN and CDR2 SYDVKM come from the germline V gene. The CDR3 has 14 residues. The chain's CDR3 is CASSGNRGTQPQHF. The CDR3 DNA follows: TGTGCCAGCAGTGGAAATCGGGGGACTCAGCCCCAGCATTTT.